This TCR beta chain originates from a study of cytomegalovirus exposure and HLA in healthy donors. The PCR made use of 60 Vbeta and 13 Jbeta primers. Produced via immunoSEQ multiplex PCR; TCRdb's table is partial and in-frame only. The sample yields 80,000 to 100,000 clones, around three quarters seen once. This CDR3 has 15 amino acids. Trimming took 3 bases from V and 4 from J; bases not matched to a gene: 6. CDR1 is SEHNR and CDR2 is FQNEAQ in the germline V gene (reference sequence). The receptor was isolated from a male donor in good health and CMV-seropositive. The sample was PBMCs. The chain has TRBV7-9 and TRBJ2-5; 9 positions match TRBD1. The CDR3 is CASSLGDRARETQYF. CDR3 coding DNA: TGTGCCAGCAGCTTGGGGGACAGGGCGAGAGAGACCCAGTACTTC.